This T cell receptor beta chain was recorded in a study of T cell clonotyping in hematopoietic cell transplantation (dated by TCRdb to 2020 to 2022). Concerning the study at large: Pretransplant samples from recipients were collected after cytoreduction. Recruitment of patients ran from 2015 to January 2017, and follow-up continued until late 2020 or until death. The study collected more than 120 blood samples from some 35 consecutive transplant recipients and their related donors.

V is pruned by 4 bases and J by 3 bases, leaving 13 bases of the junction without a gene match. Spanning cysteine to phenylalanine, the CDR3 consists of 17 amino acids. Solely the CDR3 DNA is kept, with 51 bases framed from the first base. From a lookup of the germline V gene (reference sequence), CDR1 and CDR2 are GTSNPN and SVGIG. As for this clone: Its antigen target is currently unknown. Base qualities are missing; no much larger clone stands one base away.

Overall study results and their limits: Broader posttransplant TCR repertoire diversity was predicted by donor and pretransplant recipient Inverse Simpson Index values. After transplant, TCR diversity in recipients dropped, and pathologically expanded clonotypes increased progressively from day 30 to day 180. The sample size was limited, and CD4 and CD8 repertoire contributions could not be separated because cells were not sorted. Just a small fraction of recipient repertoires overlapped with donor repertoires, and more than 95% appeared de novo at the given depth.

The time point label corresponds to: recipient sample about 28 days before transplant, after cytoreduction. Blood from recipients was drawn roughly 28 days before transplant, then again at days 30, 100 and 180 after transplant. Using Nuclei Lysis Solution, genomic DNA was extracted from unfractionated peripheral blood mononuclear cells that were either fresh or cryopreserved. The immunoSEQ assay, a bias-controlled multiplex PCR using V- and J-specific primers, was used to amplify TCR beta CDR3 regions from genomic DNA. In a second PCR step, a proprietary barcode and Illumina adapter sequences were attached to the CDR3 amplicons. An Illumina MiSeq instrument was used to sequence the CDR3 libraries. The original pipeline was this. Export and quality control were done with immunoSEQ Analyzer 3.0, while downstream analyses used R Bioconductor and Immunarch. Repertoire metrics were calculated using only productive rearrangements within the normalized downsampled data set. Clonotypes larger than 5 templates in the normalized cohort were defined as pathologically expanded. The Inverse Simpson Index was used to measure repertoire diversity. To capture all clonotypes, CMV-specificity analyses were performed on the non-normalized data set. TCRdb provides this immuneACCESS table in a form limited to in-frame rearrangements. Some clones are lacking; in checked studies, under half of them reflect an unresolved V gene, and why the rest are absent is not known. V and J calls and clone size are given by that table; D and trimming were obtained from the DNA. The sample data list more than 70,000 clones, and about 95% of these were observed just once. The ten largest clonotypes hold under 2% of the sample.

The sequence is built from TRBV30 and TRBJ1-4, with 8 junctional bases fitting TRBD1. Sample: peripheral blood mononuclear cells, taken before stem cell transplant. This receptor was obtained from a woman between 45 and 60 years old with acute myeloid leukemia. Some clones in this sample may be carry-over from other donors' samples. The DNA sequence is given as TGTGCCTGGACCAGGACAGGGCCTTTTAGCGCTAATGAAAAACTGTTTTTT. Translated, this is CAWTRTGPFSANEKLFF.